What follows are 27 T cell receptor beta chains derived from one specimen sequenced in a study of early T cells in non-severe SARS-CoV-2 infection. TCRdb independently ran MiXCR on the 5' RACE reads; one entry per CDR3 protein. This sample has some 40,000 distinct CDR3 sequences; approximately 8.7% occur once, and the top ten carry around 12%. The sample was whole blood, taken at baseline. Receptors were obtained from an adult who was a healthcare worker with PCR-confirmed SARS-CoV-2 infection or an uninfected control (not recorded which).

This clonotype was seen ten or more times. The chain recombines TRBV7-6 with TRBJ1-4; the D gene is possibly TRBD1 (6 bases). This CDR3 spans 14 amino acids. V dropped 5 bases and J dropped 4 bases, with 11 bases sitting between them. CDR1 and CDR2 (germline): SGHVS, FNYEAQ. The chain's CDR3 is CASSRTALNEKLFF. The CDR3 DNA reads TGTGCCAGCAGCCGGACAGCCCTTAATGAAAAACTGTTTTTT. The full variable domain, with the rest looked up from reference TRBV7-6 and TRBJ1-4, is GAGVSQSPRYKVTKRGQDVALRCDPISGHVSLYWYRQALGQGPEFLTYFNYEAQQDKSGLPNDRFSAERPEGSISTLTIQRTEQRDSAMYRCASSRTALNEKLFFGSGTQLSVL.

In its sample, this clonotype was seen a few times. The rearrangement links TRBV5-5 to TRBJ2-7; D gene unclear. The germline V and J ends were trimmed by 3 bases and 3 bases, with 10 bases remaining between them. The CDR3 is made up of 13 amino acids. CDR1 SGHKS and CDR2 YYEKEE come from the germline V gene (reference sequence). The DNA for the CDR3 is TGTGCCAGCAGCTGGTTGGTTGGCTACGAGCAGTACTTC. Its protein product is CASSWLVGYEQYF.

The chain carries TRBV6-6 and TRBJ2-5, with D perhaps given as TRBD1 or TRBD2 (7 bases each). The CDR3 runs to 14 residues. In germline, CDR1 is MNHNY, CDR2 SVGAGI (reference sequence). V was clipped by 6 bases and J by 5 bases, with 16 bases between them. CDR3 DNA sequence: TGTGCCAGCAGATCCCAGGGGGGGAAGGAGACCCAGTACTTC. Its protein is CASRSQGGKETQYF.

This clonotype was found many times. V is TRBV7-6 and J is TRBJ1-6; 7 positions match TRBD1. V lost 1 base, J lost 7 bases, and 4 bases stayed unmatched. CDR1 SGHVS and CDR2 FNYEAQ come from the germline V gene. The CDR3 runs 15 residues. The CDR3 here is CASSLDLDRNSPLHF. CDR3 nucleotides: TGTGCCAGCAGCTTAGATCTGGACAGGAATTCACCCCTCCACTTT.

This clonotype was seen a handful of times. V gene TRBV6-2 or TRBV6-3 combines with J gene TRBJ2-1; D might be TRBD1 or TRBD2, each matching 7 bases. The germline gives CDR1 MNHEY, CDR2 SVGEGT. The CDR3 covers 18 residues. V was trimmed by 4 bases and J by 6 bases, leaving 25 bases between them. DNA for the CDR3: TGTGCCAGCAGTTCCTACTTGGACATCAGGGGGGGGAGCAATGAGCAGTTCTTC. Translated, it gives CASSSYLDIRGGSNEQFF.

The gene calls are TRBV6-6 and TRBJ1-3; the D gene is possibly TRBD1 (5 bases). Looked up from germline, CDR1 is MNHNY and CDR2 is SVGAGI (reference sequence). The V end was cut by 5 bases, the J end by 0 bases, with 8 bases between. CDR3 length: 14 residues. The CDR3 sequence is CASSPQGSGNTIYF. The CDR3 coding sequence is TGTGCCAGCAGTCCCCAGGGCTCTGGAAACACCATATATTTT.

The gene calls are TRBV7-9 and TRBJ2-1; 8 nucleotides agree with TRBD1. CDR3 size: 14 residues. Germline assignment: CDR1 SEHNR and CDR2 FQNEAQ (reference sequence). With V trimmed by 2 bases and J by 11 bases, 8 bases remained unmatched. The CDR3 DNA reads as TGTGCCAGCAGCTTACCAGGGCAGGGGGCAAAGCAGTTCTTC. Amino acids: CASSLPGQGAKQFF.

The gene calls are TRBV20-1 and TRBJ2-7; D might be TRBD1 or TRBD2, each matching 5 bases. Germline V lookup: CDR1 DFQATT, CDR2 SNEGSKA (reference sequence). This CDR3 has 13 residues. Between the trimmed V and J ends, which lost 0 bases and 3 bases, there was a span of 9 bases. Here the CDR3 DNA reads TGCAGTGCTAGAGACAGGGACGACTACGAGCAGTACTTC. It specifies CSARDRDDYEQYF.

On this clonotype itself: The junction and the germline gene differ at one end; a read error may be behind it. This chain uses TRBV10-3 with TRBJ1-2, with D perhaps matching TRBD1 (5 bases). CDR1 ENHRY and CDR2 SYGVKD come from the germline V gene. This CDR3 comprises 14 residues. This CDR3 reads CAIGEMTAYYGYTF. CDR3 nucleotide sequence: TGTGCCATCGGTGAGATGACAGCTTACTATGGCTACACCTTC.

This clonotype was counted many times. The chain has TRBV14 and TRBJ1-1; D remains ambiguous. The CDR3 runs 13 residues. Trimming took off 0 bases at V and 2 bases at J, with 4 bases between the two ends. The V gene's germline CDR1 is SGHDN and CDR2 FVKESK. The CDR3, as DNA: TGTGCCAGCAGCCAAGAAAGAAACACTGAAGCTTTCTTT. Its translation is CASSQERNTEAFF.

This clonotype was detected many times. The CDR3 loop reads CASSPSGGAGNEQFF. The CDR3 DNA reads as TGTGCCAGCAGCCCCAGCGGGGGGGCCGGGAATGAGCAGTTCTTC. The V and J genes are TRBV7-2 and TRBJ2-1; 10 bases are a match to TRBD2. CDR3 length: 15 residues. Per germline, CDR1 SGHTA and CDR2 FQGNSA. J gave up 7 bases and V 5 bases, and 8 bases lay outside the gene matches.

This clonotype was seen a handful of times. The chain uses TRBV5-4 and TRBJ2-3; possibly TRBD1 for D (5 bases). The germline CDR1 and CDR2 sequences are SGHNT and YYREEE (reference sequence). The length of the CDR3 is 16 residues. The ends were cut back, 2 bases at V and 0 bases at J, with 13 bases in the middle. CDR3 bases: TGTGCCAGCAGCTTTTACACAGGCCCTAGCACAGATACGCAGTATTTT. This codes for CASSFYTGPSTDTQYF.

This clonotype showed up just a few times. The rearrangement uses TRBV6-2 or TRBV6-3 and TRBJ2-3; weak D call: TRBD2 (5 bases). The germline gives CDR1 MNHEY, CDR2 SVGEGT. The CDR3 contains 16 residues. V gave up 0 bases and J gave up 0 bases, with 10 bases separating them. The CDR3 protein is CASSYSSGSSTDTQYF. CDR3 nucleotide sequence: TGTGCCAGCAGTTACTCGAGCGGCTCTAGCACAGATACGCAGTATTTT.

This clonotype was counted ten times or more. The chain couples TRBV20-1 to TRBJ1-5; the D gene is possibly TRBD1 (5 bases). The CDR3 is 12 residues long. Germline V gene data show CDR1 as DFQATT and CDR2 as SNEGSKA (reference sequence). Trimming removed 1 base from V and 4 bases from J, with 5 bases in between. CDR3 sequence: CSARGGNQPQHF. The CDR3 DNA reads as TGCAGTGCTAGAGGGGGGAATCAGCCCCAGCATTTT.

Only a few counts were recorded for this clonotype. The J gene is TRBJ1-2, the V gene TRBV20-1; D unresolved. In germline, CDR1 is DFQATT, CDR2 SNEGSKA (reference sequence). The CDR3 is made up of 12 amino acids. The V gene lost 0 bases and the J gene lost 4 bases, with 6 bases spanning the gap. Here the CDR3 DNA reads TGCAGTGCTAGAGAGGATTTCTATGGCTACACCTTC. Amino acid sequence: CSAREDFYGYTF.

This clonotype was counted at least ten times. This chain links TRBV19 with TRBJ1-5; D gene ambiguous. The CDR3 is 14 residues long. The V end was cut by 5 bases, the J end by 3 bases, with 11 bases between. Germline values: CDR1 LNHDA, CDR2 SQIVND (reference sequence). The CDR3 sequence: CASSWTNPNQPQHF. The CDR3 DNA sequence: TGTGCCAGTAGTTGGACCAACCCCAATCAGCCCCAGCATTTT.

This clonotype was observed many times. The chain has TRBV10-3 and TRBJ2-1, with 13 positions matching TRBD2. The CDR3 consists of 15 residues. The ends lost 8 bases at V and 7 bases at J; junction bases unmatched: 8. Germline V lookup: CDR1 ENHRY, CDR2 SYGVKD. The CDR3, as DNA: TGTGCCATCTCCACTAGCGGGGGGGCTCGGAATGAGCAGTTCTTC. Residues: CAISTSGGARNEQFF.

V is TRBV5-6 and J is TRBJ1-6; 9 positions agree with TRBD1. Germline V gives CDR1 SGHDT, CDR2 YYEEEE. The junction had 6 bases not matched to a gene; V was cut back by 4 bases and J by 10 bases. This CDR3 is built from 14 residues. CDR3 in amino acids: CASSGGQGPSPLHF. In nucleotides, the CDR3 is TGTGCCAGCAGCGGGGGACAGGGTCCCTCACCCCTCCACTTT. The full variable domain, its missing parts supplied by reference TRBV5-6 and TRBJ1-6, is DAGVTQSPTHLIKTRGQQVTLRCSPKSGHDTVSWYQQALGQGPQFIFQYYEEEERQRGNFPDRFSGHQFPNYSSELNVNALLLGDSALYLCASSGGQGPSPLHFGNGTRLTVT.

The sample holds many counts of this clonotype. The chain has TRBV7-9 and TRBJ2-1; no clear D gene. Germline CDR1 is SEHNR and CDR2 is FQNEAQ (reference sequence). This CDR3 region has 12 residues. Trimming stripped 6 bases from V and 4 bases from J, with 7 bases between. CDR3 bases: TGTGCCAGCAGTTCAAATTACAATGAGCAGTTCTTC. Amino acids: CASSSNYNEQFF.

This clonotype was detected many times. The chain has TRBV10-3 and TRBJ2-2; TRBD1 is a possible D gene (7 bases). Germline lookup yields CDR1 ENHRY and CDR2 SYGVKD. Trimming removed 10 bases from V and 3 bases from J, with 18 bases in between. The CDR3 is made up of 15 amino acids. CDR3 sequence reads: CATGAGQTYTGELFF. CDR3 DNA sequence: TGTGCCACTGGGGCGGGACAGACCTACACCGGGGAGCTGTTTTTT.

The sample holds many counts of this clonotype. The chain employs TRBV12-3 or TRBV12-4 and TRBJ2-6, with TRBD1 identical over 11 bases. The V segment lost 6 bases and the J segment 2 bases; nucleotides outside the gene matches: 6. CDR3 size: 17 residues. The CDR3 nucleotides are TGTGCCAGCAGAGGGACAGGGGGTAACGCTGGGGCCAACGTCCTGACTTTC. This translates into CASRGTGGNAGANVLTF.

This clonotype was picked up many times. This sequence joins TRBV20-1 and TRBJ2-2; 7 bases line up with TRBD2. V lost 3 bases, J lost 0 bases, and 7 bases stayed unmatched. Germline-derived CDR1 and CDR2 are DFQATT and SNEGSKA (reference sequence). The CDR3 has 16 amino acids. CDR3 bases: TGCAGTGCTAGCCCAGCGGGGTTCTCGAACACCGGGGAGCTGTTTTTT. Its protein product is CSASPAGFSNTGELFF.

This clonotype was seen a handful of times. The gene calls are TRBV5-5 and TRBJ1-6; 9 nucleotides line up with TRBD1. Trimming cost V 5 bases and J 9 bases; bases outside gene matches: 6. The CDR3 extends over 14 amino acids. The germline V gene encodes CDR1 SGHKS and CDR2 YYEKEE (reference sequence). Written as DNA, the CDR3 is TGTGCCAGCAGTACCGGGACAGGGCCTTCACCCCTCCACTTT. It encodes CASSTGTGPSPLHF. The complete variable domain, with remaining parts taken from reference TRBV5-5 and TRBJ1-6, reads DAGVTQSPTHLIKTRGQQVTLRCSPISGHKSVSWYQQVLGQGPQFIFQYYEKEERGRGNFPDRFSARQFPNYSSELNVNALLLGDSALYLCASSTGTGPSPLHFGNGTRLTVT.

The V call is TRBV20-1, the J call TRBJ1-1; D is uncertain. CDR3 length equals 17 residues. Trimming stripped 6 bases from V and 3 bases from J, with 26 bases between. Germline V lookup: CDR1 DFQATT, CDR2 SNEGSKA (reference sequence). The CDR3 loop reads CSATRVLESRWDTEAFF. As DNA, the CDR3 is TGCAGTGCAACCCGAGTGCTAGAGTCCCGCTGGGACACTGAAGCTTTCTTT.

This clonotype was found a few times. The gene calls are TRBV5-4 and TRBJ1-1, with 7 bases that match TRBD1. In germline, CDR1 is SGHNT, CDR2 YYREEE (reference sequence). Trimming at V came to 0 bases and at J to 5 bases, leaving 1 base not matched to a gene. The CDR3 runs to 13 residues. Written as DNA, the CDR3 is TGTGCCAGCAGCTTGGTGACAGGGACTGAAGCTTTCTTT. Translation: CASSLVTGTEAFF.

This clonotype came up many times. The chain carries TRBV24-1 and TRBJ2-1; D gene uncertain. V lost 0 bases and J 6 bases, leaving 11 bases between the germline ends. Germline-derived CDR1 and CDR2 are KGHDR and SFDVKD. The CDR3 contains 15 residues. CDR3 loop: CATSDLWGGSNEQFF. CDR3 coding DNA: TGTGCCACCAGTGATTTGTGGGGTGGGTCCAATGAGCAGTTCTTC.

The sample holds a few counts of this clonotype. The chain employs TRBV9 and TRBJ2-1, with D possibly called TRBD1 or TRBD2 (6 bases each). The CDR3 extends over 16 amino acids. V dropped 0 bases and J dropped 6 bases, with 16 bases sitting between them. Germline lookup yields CDR1 SGDLS and CDR2 YYNGEE. In nucleotides, the CDR3 is TGTGCCAGCAGCGTAGCACGAGGGGGGATTACCAATGAGCAGTTCTTC. Translating gives CASSVARGGITNEQFF.